A selection of T cell receptor beta chains follows, all from one sample in a study of T cells in tuberculosis. Method: immunoSEQ multiplex PCR; TCRdb's copy keeps in-frame clones and lacks some. The data contain about 88,000 clones, approximately 91% of them seen just once; the ten biggest clones take up over 1.5%. Sequencing was done on a sample of CD1b-GMM tetramer-negative cells sorted from PBMCs. The origin of the receptors is an adult woman with latent tuberculosis. The CDR3 runs from the conserved cysteine through the conserved F or W. A D gene is named only where the DNA matches it firmly. Size tells how often a clone was seen (once, few, many) or the class of an expanded clone, and some rows leave it out.

d_gene: TRBD1; j_gene: TRBJ2-5; abundance: .; v_gene: TRBV10-3; CDR3nt: TGTGCCATCAGTAAAGGGACAGATCAAGAGACCCAGTACTTC; CDR3aa: CAISKGTDQETQYF
d_gene: TRBD1; j_gene: TRBJ1-2; abundance: .; v_gene: TRBV15; CDR3nt: TGTGCCACCAGCAACTGGGGGACAGGCGCTAACTATGGCTACACCTTC; CDR3aa: CATSNWGTGANYGYTF
d_gene: TRBD2; j_gene: TRBJ2-6; abundance: .; v_gene: TRBV25-1; CDR3nt: TGTGCCAGCAGTGAATATGGGGGGGTCTCTGGGGCCAACGTCCTGACTTTC; CDR3aa: CASSEYGGVSGANVLTF
d_gene: .; j_gene: TRBJ1-4; abundance: .; v_gene: TRBV6-5; CDR3nt: TGTGCCAGCAGTTCGCACAGGGATTTTGAAAAACTGTTTTTT; CDR3aa: CASSSHRDFEKLFF
d_gene: TRBD1; j_gene: TRBJ2-1; abundance: .; v_gene: TRBV30; CDR3nt: TGTGCCTGGAGGAGGACAGGGATTCATGAGCAGTTCTTC; CDR3aa: CAWRRTGIHEQFF
d_gene: .; j_gene: TRBJ2-2; abundance: .; v_gene: TRBV4-2; CDR3nt: TGTGCCAGCAGCCCGGGTGCGTTGAACACCGGGGAGCTGTTTTTT; CDR3aa: CASSPGALNTGELFF
d_gene: .; j_gene: TRBJ1-1; abundance: once; v_gene: TRBV15; CDR3nt: TGTGCCACCACAGGTGGAGGGGCTTTCTTT; CDR3aa: CATTGGGAFF
d_gene: .; j_gene: TRBJ1-1; abundance: .; v_gene: TRBV2; CDR3nt: TGTGCCAGGATCGGGGGTTGGAACACTGAAGCTTTCTTT; CDR3aa: CARIGGWNTEAFF
d_gene: .; j_gene: TRBJ2-3; abundance: .; v_gene: TRBV6-4; CDR3nt: TGTGCCAGCAGTGGGGACTCGCGCACAGATACGCAGTATTTT; CDR3aa: CASSGDSRTDTQYF
d_gene: .; j_gene: TRBJ1-1; abundance: .; v_gene: TRBV19; CDR3nt: TGTGCCAGTAGTATAGATCAAACGCGTTTTGAAGCTTTCTTT; CDR3aa: CASSIDQTRFEAFF
d_gene: .; j_gene: TRBJ2-7; abundance: .; v_gene: TRBV27; CDR3nt: TGTGCCAGTACGACATTCCTGGGCCCGTCGCCAAACGAGCAGTACTTC; CDR3aa: CASTTFLGPSPNEQYF
d_gene: .; j_gene: TRBJ2-5; abundance: .; v_gene: TRBV6-6; CDR3nt: TGTGCCAGCAGTCACGGACTACGCCAGCAAGAGACCCAGTACTTC; CDR3aa: CASSHGLRQQETQYF
d_gene: TRBD2; j_gene: TRBJ2-1; abundance: .; v_gene: TRBV4-2; CDR3nt: TGTGCCAGCAGCCTCCCGGGGGGCTCCTACAATGAGCAGTTCTTC; CDR3aa: CASSLPGGSYNEQFF
d_gene: .; j_gene: TRBJ2-1; abundance: .; v_gene: TRBV5-6; CDR3nt: TGTGCCAGCAGCTCCCCCTTCATAGACAGAACCTACAATGAGCAGTTCTTC; CDR3aa: CASSSPFIDRTYNEQFF
d_gene: TRBD1; j_gene: TRBJ1-2; abundance: .; v_gene: TRBV28; CDR3nt: TGTGCCAGCAGACTGACAGGGTTGCATGGCTACACCTTC; CDR3aa: CASRLTGLHGYTF